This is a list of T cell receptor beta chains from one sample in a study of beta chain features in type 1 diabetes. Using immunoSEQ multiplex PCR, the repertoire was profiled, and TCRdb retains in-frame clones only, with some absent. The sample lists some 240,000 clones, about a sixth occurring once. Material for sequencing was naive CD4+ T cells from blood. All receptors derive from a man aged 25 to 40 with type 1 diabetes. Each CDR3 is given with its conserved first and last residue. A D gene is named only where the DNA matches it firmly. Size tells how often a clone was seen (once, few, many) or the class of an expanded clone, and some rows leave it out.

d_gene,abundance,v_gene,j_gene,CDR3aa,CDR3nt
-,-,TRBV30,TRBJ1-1,CAWTHGATEAFF,TGTGCCTGGACGCATGGTGCCACTGAAGCTTTCTTT
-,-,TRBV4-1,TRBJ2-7,CASSQPGTGAYEQYF,TGCGCCAGCAGCCAACCCGGGACTGGAGCCTACGAGCAGTACTTC
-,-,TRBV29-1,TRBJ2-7,CSVEEDLKDGRYF,TGCAGCGTTGAAGAGGACCTAAAGGACGGGCGGTACTTC
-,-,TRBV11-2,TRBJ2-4,CASSRTRWDKNIQYF,TGTGCCAGCAGTCGGACACGGTGGGACAAAAACATTCAGTACTTC
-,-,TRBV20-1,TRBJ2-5,CSARPETQYF,TGCAGTGCAAGGCCGGAGACCCAGTACTTC
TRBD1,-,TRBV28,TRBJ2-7,CASSMTGEFYEQYF,TGTGCCAGCAGCATGACAGGGGAGTTCTACGAGCAGTACTTC
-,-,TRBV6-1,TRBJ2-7,CASSEERVYEQYF,TGTGCCAGCAGTGAAGAGAGAGTCTACGAGCAGTACTTC
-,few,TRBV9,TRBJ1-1,CASSVGFREGMNTEAFF,TGTGCCAGCAGCGTAGGATTTCGAGAGGGAATGAACACTGAAGCTTTCTTT
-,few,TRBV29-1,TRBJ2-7,CSVGWPYEQYF,TGCAGCGTCGGCTGGCCCTACGAGCAGTACTTC
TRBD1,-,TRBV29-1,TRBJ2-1,CSGTGTGGRSYNEQFF,TGCAGCGGCACCGGGACAGGGGGTCGAAGTTACAATGAGCAGTTCTTC
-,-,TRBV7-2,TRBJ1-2,CASSARRINYGYTF,TGTGCCAGCAGCGCGCGACGGATTAACTATGGCTACACCTTC
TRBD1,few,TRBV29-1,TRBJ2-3,CSVEGRGQTDTQYF,TGCAGCGTTGAGGGCAGGGGGCAGACAGATACGCAGTATTTT
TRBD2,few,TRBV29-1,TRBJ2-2,CSVRAGGFTGELFF,TGCAGCGTCCGAGCGGGGGGCTTCACCGGGGAGCTGTTTTTT
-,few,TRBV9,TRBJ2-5,CASSVVAGQETQYF,TGTGCCAGCAGCGTAGTAGCAGGGCAAGAGACCCAGTACTTC
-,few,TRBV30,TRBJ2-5,CAWSEIRGGTRETQYF,TGTGCCTGGAGTGAAATCCGGGGTGGAACTCGAGAGACCCAGTACTTC
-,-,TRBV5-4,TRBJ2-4,CASSLGGGKGNIQYF,TGTGCCAGCAGCTTGGGCGGAGGGAAGGGAAACATTCAGTACTTC
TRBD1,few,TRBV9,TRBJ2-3,CASSRQGQDTQYF,TGTGCCAGCAGCCGACAGGGACAAGATACGCAGTATTTT
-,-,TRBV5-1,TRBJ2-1,CASRSGVGNSYNEQFF,TGCGCCAGCAGGAGCGGCGTCGGGAACTCCTACAATGAGCAGTTCTTC
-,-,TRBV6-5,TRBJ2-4,CARTCIGKNIQYF,TGTGCCAGGACCTGTATCGGCAAAAACATTCAGTACTTC
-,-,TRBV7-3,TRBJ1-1,CASSIQGQGSGKAFF,TGTGCCAGCAGCATCCAGGGTCAGGGGAGTGGTAAAGCTTTCTTT
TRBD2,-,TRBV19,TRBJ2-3,CASRYGREPTDTQYF,TGTGCCAGTAGATACGGGCGGGAGCCCACAGATACGCAGTATTTT
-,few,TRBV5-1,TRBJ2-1,CASSFPRGHAVGNEQFF,TGCGCCAGCAGCTTCCCCAGGGGACACGCCGTAGGCAATGAGCAGTTCTTC
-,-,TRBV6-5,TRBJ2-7,CASSYRDRSYEQYF,TGTGCCAGCAGTTACCGGGACCGCTCCTACGAGCAGTACTTC
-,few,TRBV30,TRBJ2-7,CACASSYEQYF,-
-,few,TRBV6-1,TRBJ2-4,CASSEEGSNIQYF,TGTGCCAGCAGTGAAGAGGGCTCGAACATTCAGTACTTC
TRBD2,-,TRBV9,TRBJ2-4,CASSVGLAGIQYF,TGTGCCAGCAGCGTAGGACTAGCGGGAATTCAGTACTTC
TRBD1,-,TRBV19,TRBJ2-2,CASRWQGETGELFF,TGTGCCAGTAGGTGGCAGGGGGAGACCGGGGAGCTGTTTTTT
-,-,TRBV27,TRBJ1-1,CASSTGSTVYTEAFF,TGTGCCAGCAGCACAGGGTCGACGGTGTACACTGAAGCTTTCTTT
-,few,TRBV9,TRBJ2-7,CASSVAVGGDEQYF,TGTGCCAGCAGCGTAGCTGTCGGGGGTGACGAGCAGTACTTC
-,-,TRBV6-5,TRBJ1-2,CASSYAGPNYGYTF,TGTGCCAGCAGTTACGCAGGGCCTAACTATGGCTACACCTTC
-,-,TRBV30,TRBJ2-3,CAWGKVADTQYF,TGTGCCTGGGGGAAGGTTGCAGATACGCAGTATTTT
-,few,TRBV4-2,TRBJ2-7,CASSQVDSNIYEQYF,TGTGCCAGCAGCCAAGTAGATTCCAATATCTACGAGCAGTACTTC
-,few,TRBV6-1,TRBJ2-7,CASSRYEQYF,TGTGCCAGCAGTCGGTATGAGCAGTACTTC
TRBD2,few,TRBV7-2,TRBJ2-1,CASSLWRGRTNEQFF,TGTGCCAGCAGCTTATGGCGCGGGAGGACGAATGAGCAGTTCTTC
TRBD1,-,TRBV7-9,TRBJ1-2,CASSLTGLYGYTF,TGTGCCAGCAGCCTGACAGGGCTCTATGGCTACACCTTC
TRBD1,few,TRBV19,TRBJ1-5,CASRGQGLRNQPQHF,TGTGCCAGTAGAGGACAGGGCCTGAGGAATCAGCCCCAGCATTTT
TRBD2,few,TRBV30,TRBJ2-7,CAWGPGLATTYEQYF,TGTGCCTGGGGGCCGGGACTAGCGACCACCTACGAGCAGTACTTC
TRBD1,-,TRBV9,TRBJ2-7,CASSMDRSYEQYF,TGTGCCAGCAGCATGGACAGGTCCTACGAGCAGTACTTC
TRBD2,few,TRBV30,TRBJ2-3,CAWSVGLAGGDTQYF,TGTGCCTGGAGTGTAGGCCTAGCGGGAGGAGATACGCAGTATTTT
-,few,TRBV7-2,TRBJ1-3,CASSLVFWGSGNTIYF,TGTGCCAGCAGCTTAGTCTTCTGGGGGAGCGGAAACACCATATATTTT
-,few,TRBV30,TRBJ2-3,CAWTRDWESRTDTQYF,TGTGCCTGGACCAGGGACTGGGAAAGTCGCACAGATACGCAGTATTTT
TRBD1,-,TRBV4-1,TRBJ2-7,CASSHRDSYEQYF,TGCGCCAGCAGCCACCGGGACAGCTACGAGCAGTACTTC
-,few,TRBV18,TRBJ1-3,CASSQREGNTIYF,TGTGCCAGCTCACAGCGGGAAGGAAACACCATATATTTT
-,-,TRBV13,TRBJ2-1,CASSPGPNYNEQFF,TGTGCCAGCAGCCCGGGACCGAACTACAATGAGCAGTTCTTC
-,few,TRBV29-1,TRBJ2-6,CSVGLRGSGANVLTF,TGCAGCGTTGGACTCAGGGGCTCTGGGGCCAACGTCCTGACTTTC
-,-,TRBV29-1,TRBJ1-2,CSADTRGGYGYTF,TGCAGCGCGGATACGAGGGGCGGATATGGCTACACCTTC
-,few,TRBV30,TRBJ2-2,CAWRPGLNTGELFF,TGTGCCTGGAGGCCAGGACTGAACACCGGGGAGCTGTTTTTT
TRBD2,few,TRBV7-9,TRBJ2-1,CASSFSAGDEQFF,TGTGCCAGCAGCTTCTCAGCGGGAGATGAGCAGTTCTTC
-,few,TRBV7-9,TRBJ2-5,CASRPPGTVQETQYF,TGTGCCAGCAGACCACCCGGGACGGTACAAGAGACCCAGTACTTC
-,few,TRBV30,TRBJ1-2,CASRDTGYTF,TGTGCCTCTAGGGACACTGGATACACCTTC
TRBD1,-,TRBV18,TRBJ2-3,CASSRDRADTQYF,TGTGCCAGCTCCCGTGACAGGGCAGATACGCAGTATTTT
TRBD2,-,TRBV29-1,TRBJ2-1,CSVARLAESYNEQFF,TGCAGCGTTGCGAGACTAGCGGAGTCCTACAATGAGCAGTTCTTC
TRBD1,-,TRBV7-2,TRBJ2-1,CASSSGQGAQGEQFF,TGTGCCAGCAGCTCGGGACAGGGGGCGCAGGGTGAGCAGTTCTTC
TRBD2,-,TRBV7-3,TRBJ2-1,CASSPSGSTSYNEQFF,TGTGCCAGCAGCCCTAGCGGGAGTACTTCCTACAATGAGCAGTTCTTC
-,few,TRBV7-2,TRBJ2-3,CASSLFSGADTQYF,TGTGCCAGCAGCCTTTTTAGCGGCGCAGATACGCAGTATTTT
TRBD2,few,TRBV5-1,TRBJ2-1,CASSPRTSGSYHEQFF,TGCGCCAGCAGCCCACGGACTAGCGGGAGCTATCATGAGCAGTTCTTC
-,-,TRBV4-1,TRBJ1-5,CASSQGGTINQPQHF,TGCGCCAGCAGCCAGGGCGGGACGATAAATCAGCCCCAGCATTTT
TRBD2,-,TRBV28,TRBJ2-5,CASSFRLAGEETQYF,TGTGCCAGCAGTTTTAGGCTAGCGGGAGAAGAGACCCAGTACTTC
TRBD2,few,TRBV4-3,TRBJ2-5,CASSQALGLAGVGGETQYF,TGCGCCAGCAGCCAAGCCCTTGGACTAGCGGGAGTGGGGGGAGAGACCCAGTACTTC